This TCR beta chain was captured in a study of shared clonotypes between healthy human individuals. This clone was detected only once. Its antigen remains unidentified. Distinct nucleotide sequences in the sample also encode this CDR3. Partitioning of CD4+ cells yielded a CD45RA+ naive subset and a CD45RA-negative memory subset. Clones were sequenced by immunoSEQ multiplex PCR, and TCRdb holds only the in-frame ones, with some missing. The table has 2 million to 2.5 million clones, more than 85% seen once. This CDR3 has 14 amino acids. V lost 3 bases, J lost 5 bases, and 4 bases stayed unmatched. Germline lookup yields CDR1 MDHEN and CDR2 SYDVKM. Study-level points and caveats: In contrast to clonotypes shared by all four donors, non-shared clonotypes had lower generation probabilities.

The chain combines TRBV28 with TRBJ1-5; 7 bases map to TRBD1. This receptor was taken from a man aged 18 to 29 in good health. Some clones in this sample may be carry-over from other donors' samples. The sequenced sample was naive CD4+ T cells from PBMCs. The subset is: CD45RA+ positively selected. Here the CDR3 DNA reads TGTGCCAGCAGTTTCAGCAGGGGGGATCAGCCCCAGCATTTT. Translated: CASSFSRGDQPQHF.